This section outlines one T cell receptor (beta chain) sequence together with its context. In the authors' methods: Amplification with reference gene primers provided the estimates of nucleated cell counts. Clones were sequenced by immunoSEQ multiplex PCR, and TCRdb holds only the in-frame ones, with some missing. From that table come the V and J calls and clone size; the DNA was used to work out D and trimming. The repertoire holds about 120,000 clones, with over 75% as singletons. The CDR3 totals 18 residues. From germline, CDR1 is SGDLS and CDR2 YYNGEE. With 0 bases clipped from V and 6 bases from J, the junction kept 10 bases outside the gene matches. This sample is drawn from a study of blood T cell repertoires in COVID-19. Background on the study: Acute and convalescent COVID-19 samples came from the United States, Italy and Spain.

Sequencing input: peripheral blood. The V call is TRBV9, the J call TRBJ2-1, with 12 bases fitting TRBD2. The clonotype was recovered from a man older than 75 with active or convalescent COVID-19. The CDR3 bases are TGTGCCAGCAGCGTAGCTTGGGCTAGCGGGGGGGCCCGCAATGAGCAGTTCTTC. Translated: CASSVAWASGGARNEQFF. Using reference TRBV9 and TRBJ2-1 for the parts outside the CDR3, the full variable domain is DSGVTQTPKHLITATGQRVTLRCSPRSGDLSVYWYQQSLDQGLQFLIQYYNGEERAKGNILERFSAQQFPDLHSELNLSSLELGDSALYFCASSVAWASGGARNEQFFGPGTRLTVL.